Presented here are 2 T cell receptor beta chains from one specimen sequenced in a study of blood T cell repertoires in COVID-19. The method was immunoSEQ multiplex PCR; TCRdb's version includes in-frame clones alone and lacks a portion of them. The profile shows around 330,000 clones, around 90% of them singletons. Sample: PBMCs or T cells enriched from blood (not recorded which). These TCRs come from a young woman who had recovered from COVID-19.

This chain connects TRBV19 to TRBJ2-7; 9 nucleotides agree with TRBD1. Losses at the gene ends were 4 bases for V and 2 bases for J; bases not matched to a gene: 0. This CDR3 is built from 13 residues. Germline values: CDR1 LNHDA, CDR2 SQIVND (reference sequence). CDR3 in amino acids: CASSRTGAYEQYF. The CDR3 nucleotides are TGTGCCAGTAGTAGGACAGGGGCCTACGAGCAGTACTTC.

The rearrangement links TRBV6-2 or TRBV6-3 to TRBJ1-5; 10 bases match TRBD1. Looked up from germline, CDR1 is MNHEY and CDR2 is SVGEGT. J lost 1 base, V lost 5 bases, and 2 bases had no gene match. The CDR3 has 15 amino acids. CDR3 coding DNA: TGTGCCAGCAGTGACAGGGGGCTAAGCAATCAGCCCCAGCATTTT. It is translated as CASSDRGLSNQPQHF.